Listed below are T cell receptor beta chains from one sample, sequenced in a study of shared clonotypes between healthy human individuals. TCRdb keeps only in-frame clones here, not all; method: immunoSEQ multiplex PCR. The table has some 2,100,000 clones, just over 90% seen once. The sample taken for sequencing was naive CD8+ T cells from PBMCs. The source is a man aged 18 to 30 in good health. Some clones in this sample may be carry-over from other donors' samples. CDR3s include the opening cysteine and the closing phenylalanine or tryptophan. Each record gives: D gene, clone size, CDR3 length, J gene, V gene, CDR3 DNA, CDR3 protein. The D gene is left open where the match is weak. Only part of the rows carry a size: once, few, many, or a class if the clone is expanded.

d_gene: TRBD1; abundance: -; len: 14; j_gene: TRBJ1-2; v_gene: TRBV9; CDR3nt: TGTGCCAGCAGCGCAAGTGGGACAGGGGATGGCTACACCTTC; CDR3aa: CASSASGTGDGYTF
d_gene: TRBD1; abundance: -; len: 15; j_gene: TRBJ2-7; v_gene: TRBV9; CDR3nt: TGTGCCAGCAGCGGGGGGACAGAAGCTTCCTACGAGCAGTACTTC; CDR3aa: CASSGGTEASYEQYF
d_gene: -; abundance: -; len: 16; j_gene: TRBJ2-6; v_gene: TRBV9; CDR3nt: TGTGCCAGCAGCGAGAACAGGTACACTGGGGCCAACGTCCTGACTTTC; CDR3aa: CASSENRYTGANVLTF
d_gene: -; abundance: -; len: 13; j_gene: TRBJ2-7; v_gene: TRBV5-1; CDR3nt: TGCGCCAGCAGCTTGGGTGTTATCTACGAGCAGTACTTC; CDR3aa: CASSLGVIYEQYF
d_gene: -; abundance: -; len: 13; j_gene: TRBJ2-7; v_gene: TRBV7-9; CDR3nt: TGTGCCAGCAGCTCGGTTAGCAGTTACGAGCAGTACTTC; CDR3aa: CASSSVSSYEQYF
d_gene: -; abundance: -; len: 12; j_gene: TRBJ2-7; v_gene: TRBV7-9; CDR3nt: TGTGCCAGCAGTTCGTATCCGTACGAGCAGTACTTC; CDR3aa: CASSSYPYEQYF
d_gene: -; abundance: -; len: 13; j_gene: TRBJ1-1; v_gene: TRBV28; CDR3nt: TGTGCCAGCAGCCCCGTTTCGAACACTGAAGCTTTCTTT; CDR3aa: CASSPVSNTEAFF
d_gene: -; abundance: -; len: 14; j_gene: TRBJ2-1; v_gene: TRBV29-1; CDR3nt: TGCAGCGTTGTGGGATGGGGATTATACAATGAGCAGTTCTTC; CDR3aa: CSVVGWGLYNEQFF
d_gene: TRBD2; abundance: once; len: 15; j_gene: TRBJ2-3; v_gene: TRBV27; CDR3nt: TGTGCCAGCAGTTTACGCGGGAGGAATACAGATACGCAGTATTTT; CDR3aa: CASSLRGRNTDTQYF
d_gene: TRBD1; abundance: -; len: 17; j_gene: TRBJ2-7; v_gene: TRBV9; CDR3nt: TGTGCCAGCAGCGAGGAGGAAACAGGGGAGCTCTCCTACGAGCAGTACTTC; CDR3aa: CASSEEETGELSYEQYF
d_gene: -; abundance: once; len: 14; j_gene: TRBJ2-4; v_gene: TRBV5-1; CDR3nt: TGCGCCAGCAGCTTCGGGTCTAGCTCGGACATTCAGTACTTC; CDR3aa: CASSFGSSSDIQYF
d_gene: -; abundance: -; len: 14; j_gene: TRBJ2-7; v_gene: TRBV2; CDR3nt: TGTGCCAGCTCGATTGGCAGGGCGTCCTACGAGCAGTACTTC; CDR3aa: CASSIGRASYEQYF
d_gene: TRBD2; abundance: -; len: 16; j_gene: TRBJ2-3; v_gene: TRBV9; CDR3nt: TGTGCCAGCAGCGTAGGTAGCGGGAGGCGCACAGATACGCAGTATTTT; CDR3aa: CASSVGSGRRTDTQYF
d_gene: -; abundance: -; len: 14; j_gene: TRBJ2-7; v_gene: TRBV15; CDR3nt: TGTGCCACCAGCGAAACAAGCGGCTACTACGAGCAGTACTTC; CDR3aa: CATSETSGYYEQYF
d_gene: -; abundance: -; len: 15; j_gene: TRBJ1-1; v_gene: TRBV6-4; CDR3nt: TGTGCCAGCAGTGAGAGAAACAGAATCAACACTGAAGCTTTCTTT; CDR3aa: CASSERNRINTEAFF
d_gene: TRBD2; abundance: -; len: 15; j_gene: TRBJ2-1; v_gene: TRBV5-1; CDR3nt: TGCGCCAGCAGCTCGGGACTAGCGGGAGTTTATGAGCAGTTCTTC; CDR3aa: CASSSGLAGVYEQFF
d_gene: TRBD2; abundance: -; len: 16; j_gene: TRBJ2-3; v_gene: TRBV7-6; CDR3nt: TGTGCCAGCAGCGTTAGCGGGACGACCTTCACAGATACGCAGTATTTT; CDR3aa: CASSVSGTTFTDTQYF
d_gene: -; abundance: -; len: 17; j_gene: TRBJ1-2; v_gene: TRBV4-3; CDR3nt: TGCGCCAGCAGCCAAGATTCGGTTCGGGCAGCTAACTATGGCTACACCTTC; CDR3aa: CASSQDSVRAANYGYTF
d_gene: TRBD1; abundance: -; len: 16; j_gene: TRBJ1-5; v_gene: TRBV2; CDR3nt: TGTGCCAGCAGCGCAGACAGGGGGTACGACAATCAGCCCCAGCATTTT; CDR3aa: CASSADRGYDNQPQHF
d_gene: -; abundance: once; len: 15; j_gene: TRBJ2-5; v_gene: TRBV6-5; CDR3nt: TGTGCCAGCAGTTATATGTGGGAGAGGGAAGAGACCCAGTACTTC; CDR3aa: CASSYMWEREETQYF
d_gene: -; abundance: -; len: 15; j_gene: TRBJ1-5; v_gene: TRBV15; CDR3nt: TGTGCCACCAGCAGAGAACGGGGCCGGGGACAGCCCCAGCATTTT; CDR3aa: CATSRERGRGQPQHF
d_gene: TRBD1; abundance: -; len: 16; j_gene: TRBJ2-1; v_gene: TRBV27; CDR3nt: TGTGCCAGCAGTTCTCTTCCGGGACAGGTACCGAATGAGCAGTTCTTC; CDR3aa: CASSSLPGQVPNEQFF
d_gene: -; abundance: -; len: 15; j_gene: TRBJ1-1; v_gene: TRBV6-6; CDR3nt: TGTGCCAGCAGACCCAGGGGAGAGATGAACACTGAAGCTTTCTTT; CDR3aa: CASRPRGEMNTEAFF
d_gene: -; abundance: -; len: 15; j_gene: TRBJ2-5; v_gene: TRBV7-9; CDR3nt: TGTGCCAGCAGCTTAGGGGCCCGTGACCAAGAGACCCAGTACTTC; CDR3aa: CASSLGARDQETQYF
d_gene: TRBD1; abundance: -; len: 14; j_gene: TRBJ2-5; v_gene: TRBV7-9; CDR3nt: TGTGCCAGCAGCCCCCGACAGGGGGCAGAGACCCAGTACTTC; CDR3aa: CASSPRQGAETQYF
d_gene: -; abundance: -; len: 15; j_gene: TRBJ2-5; v_gene: TRBV4-3; CDR3nt: TGCGCCAGCAGCAAAGGGACGGCAGCCCAAGAGACCCAGTACTTC; CDR3aa: CASSKGTAAQETQYF
d_gene: TRBD2; abundance: few; len: 15; j_gene: TRBJ2-7; v_gene: TRBV27; CDR3nt: TGTGCCAGCAGTTTACGGGGCGGGAGCTCCTACGAGCAGTACTTC; CDR3aa: CASSLRGGSSYEQYF
d_gene: -; abundance: -; len: 18; j_gene: TRBJ2-1; v_gene: TRBV4-1; CDR3nt: TGCGCCAGCAGCCAAGATAAGGGACCAAAGGCCATTTGGAATGAGCAGTTCTTC; CDR3aa: CASSQDKGPKAIWNEQFF
d_gene: TRBD1; abundance: -; len: 13; j_gene: TRBJ1-2; v_gene: TRBV2; CDR3nt: TGTGCCACCCAGACAGGGCGACGCTATGGCTACACCTTC; CDR3aa: CATQTGRRYGYTF
d_gene: -; abundance: few; len: 14; j_gene: TRBJ1-2; v_gene: TRBV27; CDR3nt: TGTGCCAGCAGTCCCCTGGGTCAGGTATATGGCTACACCTTC; CDR3aa: CASSPLGQVYGYTF
d_gene: TRBD1; abundance: once; len: 13; j_gene: TRBJ2-7; v_gene: TRBV28; CDR3nt: TGTGCCACCCAAGGGACAGGGTTCTACGAGCAGTACTTC; CDR3aa: CATQGTGFYEQYF
d_gene: -; abundance: -; len: 19; j_gene: TRBJ2-2; v_gene: TRBV4-3; CDR3nt: TGCGCCAGCAGCCAAGATAGGCCGGGGGGCAGCCGTTACACCGGGGAGCTGTTTTTT; CDR3aa: CASSQDRPGGSRYTGELFF
d_gene: -; abundance: -; len: 14; j_gene: TRBJ2-1; v_gene: TRBV11-3; CDR3nt: TGTGCCAGCAGCTTAGTGCCAGACTCTAATGAGCAGTTCTTC; CDR3aa: CASSLVPDSNEQFF
d_gene: TRBD1; abundance: once; len: 15; j_gene: TRBJ2-1; v_gene: TRBV30; CDR3nt: TGTGCTTTCATGCCGGGACAGGGAAGCTACAATGAGCAGTTCTTC; CDR3aa: CAFMPGQGSYNEQFF
d_gene: -; abundance: -; len: 15; j_gene: TRBJ2-7; v_gene: TRBV27; CDR3nt: TGTGCCAGCAGCCAGGCTAGGACCCCTACCTACGAGCAGTACTTC; CDR3aa: CASSQARTPTYEQYF
d_gene: -; abundance: -; len: 16; j_gene: TRBJ2-1; v_gene: TRBV29-1; CDR3nt: TGCAGCGTTGGGTCGTCCCCCCCTAGCCTCTACAATGAGCAGTTCTTC; CDR3aa: CSVGSSPPSLYNEQFF
d_gene: TRBD1; abundance: -; len: 15; j_gene: TRBJ2-3; v_gene: TRBV5-4; CDR3nt: TGTGCCAGCAGACGGGGGACAGGGAACACAGATACGCAGTATTTT; CDR3aa: CASRRGTGNTDTQYF
d_gene: -; abundance: -; len: 11; j_gene: TRBJ2-7; v_gene: TRBV27; CDR3nt: TGTGCCAGCAGTACATCCTACGAGCAGTACTTC; CDR3aa: CASSTSYEQYF
d_gene: TRBD1; abundance: -; len: 15; j_gene: TRBJ1-3; v_gene: TRBV7-2; CDR3nt: TGTGCCAGCAGACCAGGGGGTTACTCTGGAAACACCATATATTTT; CDR3aa: CASRPGGYSGNTIYF
d_gene: TRBD1; abundance: -; len: 14; j_gene: TRBJ2-7; v_gene: TRBV19; CDR3nt: TGTGCCAGTAGTATTCGGACAGGCAACTACGAGCAGTACTTC; CDR3aa: CASSIRTGNYEQYF
d_gene: -; abundance: -; len: 18; j_gene: TRBJ2-2; v_gene: TRBV6-1; CDR3nt: TGTGCCAGCAGTGAAGCTTGGTCGCTAGATGGACTGCACGGGGAGCTGTTTTTT; CDR3aa: CASSEAWSLDGLHGELFF
d_gene: -; abundance: -; len: 13; j_gene: TRBJ1-1; v_gene: TRBV25-1; CDR3nt: TGTGCCAGCAGTGATCCCGTTAACACTGAAGCTTTCTTT; CDR3aa: CASSDPVNTEAFF
d_gene: TRBD2; abundance: -; len: 17; j_gene: TRBJ2-5; v_gene: TRBV9; CDR3nt: TGTGCCAGCAGCCCACCGCGACTAGCGGGAGGGCAAGAGACCCAGTACTTC; CDR3aa: CASSPPRLAGGQETQYF